Listed here is a single T cell receptor beta chain. The antigen it binds to is not known. No much larger clone is present one base from it, and per-base qualities are unavailable. The collaborating institutions used their own protocols to collect whole blood in K2EDTA tubes. For TCRbeta analysis, collaborators shipped samples as frozen whole blood, isolated PBMCs, or DNA extracted from either of those sample types. CDR1 LGHDT and CDR2 YNNKEL were looked up in the germline V gene (reference sequence). V was cut back by 4 bases and J by 2 bases, leaving a gap of 14 bases between them. There are 15 amino acids in the CDR3, from cysteine to phenylalanine inclusive. The CDR3 DNA has 45 bases and is translated from base 1. This sample is drawn from a study of blood T cell repertoires in COVID-19 (dated by TCRdb to 2018 to 2020). In terms of the full investigation: Samples from collaborators originated in the United States, Italy and Spain and spanned both the acute and convalescent phases of COVID-19. The prospective study material was composed of cDNA or gDNA derived from T cells, B-cell-depleted T cells, or PBMCs. Deeply sampled blood TCRbeta repertoires from subjects exposed to, actively infected with, or recovered from COVID-19 were included in the dataset. A freely available public database, intended as a resource for researchers studying the immune response to SARS-CoV-2, is where the repertoires were released. Samples were obtained from the ongoing ImmuneRACE study (first 160 participants) and from 1,000 to 1,500 subjects provided by 6 global collaborators. Sample metadata almost always included a de-identified subject ID, COVID-19 status, age in years and sex. Where HLA class I and class II types were available, the types were taken from metadata supplied by the sample provider, not from assay-based typing. Study-level results and caveats: The amount of clinical and demographic metadata varied by source and participant and was provided uncurated.

The immunoSEQ Assay, a bias-controlled multiplex PCR, was used to amplify TCRbeta CDR3 regions from genomic DNA. The published analysis was carried out like this. Within the assay, amplification of reference gene primers was used to estimate how many nucleated cells each sample contained. To quantify the absolute abundance of each unique TCRbeta CDR3 rearrangement, sequence reads were collapsed and filtered. Productive Simpson clonality was computed per sample as the square root of Simpson's diversity index over productive rearrangements. The immuneACCESS repertoire file appears here via TCRdb, limited to in-frame rearrangements. These files lack a portion of the clones; in checked studies, under half of the deficit traces to unresolved V genes, and the cause of the others is not known. Clone size and V and J calls were adopted from that table, with D and trimming inferred from the DNA. For this sample the table gives around 380,000 clones, of which 81% were detected only once. Clones ranked in the top ten supply around 1.1% of the sample.

The receptor's source is a human donor with acute or convalescent COVID-19. The donor label of this sample is uncertain. Sequences were obtained from peripheral blood. The rearrangement joined TRBV3-1 (or the pseudogene TRBV3-2) to TRBJ1-1, with a tentative D gene TRBD1 over 6 matching bases. The DNA reads TGTGCCAGCAGCCGAGTCTGGACAGCCAACACTGAAGCTTTCTTT. Protein translation: CASSRVWTANTEAFF.